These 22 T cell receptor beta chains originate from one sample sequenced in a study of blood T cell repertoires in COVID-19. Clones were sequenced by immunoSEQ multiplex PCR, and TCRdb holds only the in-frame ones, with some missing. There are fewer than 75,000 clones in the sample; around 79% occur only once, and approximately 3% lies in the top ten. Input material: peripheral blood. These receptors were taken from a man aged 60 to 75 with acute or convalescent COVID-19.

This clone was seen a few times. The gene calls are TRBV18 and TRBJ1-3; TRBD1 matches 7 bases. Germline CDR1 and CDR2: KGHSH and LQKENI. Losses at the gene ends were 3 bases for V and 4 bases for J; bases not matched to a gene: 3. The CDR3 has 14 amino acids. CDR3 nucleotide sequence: TGTGCCAGCTCACCCACGGACAGGGGAAACACCATATATTTT. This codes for CASSPTDRGNTIYF.

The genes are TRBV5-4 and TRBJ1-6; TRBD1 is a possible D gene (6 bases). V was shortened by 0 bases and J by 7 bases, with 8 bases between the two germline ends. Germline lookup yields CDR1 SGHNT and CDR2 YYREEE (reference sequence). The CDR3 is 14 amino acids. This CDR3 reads CASSLDRANSPLHF. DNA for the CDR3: TGTGCCAGCAGCTTGGACAGGGCCAATTCACCCCTCCACTTT.

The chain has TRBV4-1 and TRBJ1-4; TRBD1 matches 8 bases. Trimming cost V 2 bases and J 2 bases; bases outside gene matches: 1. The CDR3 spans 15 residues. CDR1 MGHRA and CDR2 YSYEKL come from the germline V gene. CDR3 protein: CASSQRQGTNEKLFF. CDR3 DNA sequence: TGCGCCAGCAGCCAACGACAGGGGACTAATGAAAAACTGTTTTTT.

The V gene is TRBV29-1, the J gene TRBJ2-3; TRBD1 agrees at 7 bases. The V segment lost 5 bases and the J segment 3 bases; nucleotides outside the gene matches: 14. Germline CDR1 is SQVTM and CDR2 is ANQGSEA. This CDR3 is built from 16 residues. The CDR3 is CSVRAAGGWGTDTQYF. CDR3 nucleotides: TGCAGCGTTAGGGCAGCAGGGGGATGGGGGACAGATACGCAGTATTTT.

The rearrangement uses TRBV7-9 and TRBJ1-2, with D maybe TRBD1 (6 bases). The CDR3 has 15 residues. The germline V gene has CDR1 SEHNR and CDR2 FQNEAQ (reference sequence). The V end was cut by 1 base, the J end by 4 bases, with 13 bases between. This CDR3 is CASSLEVGAAYGYTF. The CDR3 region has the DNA TGTGCCAGCAGCTTAGAAGTGGGGGCGGCCTATGGCTACACCTTC.

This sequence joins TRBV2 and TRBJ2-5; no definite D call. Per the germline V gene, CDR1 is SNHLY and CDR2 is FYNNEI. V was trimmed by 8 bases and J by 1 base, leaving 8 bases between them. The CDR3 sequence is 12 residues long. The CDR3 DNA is TGTGCCAGCGCACAGTCCCAAGAGACCCAGTACTTC. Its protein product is CASAQSQETQYF.

For the CDR3, the DNA is TGTGCCAGCAGCTTAGCTCTAACTGGAAACACCATATATTTT. Its translation is CASSLALTGNTIYF. The chain carries TRBV11-2 and TRBJ1-3, with D uncertain. Looked up from germline, CDR1 is SGHAT and CDR2 is FQNNGV. Trimming shortened V by 1 base and J by 2 bases, and 6 bases separated the two germline ends. The CDR3 length is 14 residues.

CDR3 bases: TGTGCCAGCACCCAGACTGGGGCAAACACTGAAGCTTTCTTT. Protein product: CASTQTGANTEAFF. The chain joins TRBV7-2 to TRBJ1-1, with D possibly matching TRBD1 (5 bases). The V end lost 7 bases, the J end lost 2 bases, and 14 bases lay between the germline ends. The CDR3 sequence is 14 residues long. The V gene's germline CDR1 is SGHTA and CDR2 FQGNSA.

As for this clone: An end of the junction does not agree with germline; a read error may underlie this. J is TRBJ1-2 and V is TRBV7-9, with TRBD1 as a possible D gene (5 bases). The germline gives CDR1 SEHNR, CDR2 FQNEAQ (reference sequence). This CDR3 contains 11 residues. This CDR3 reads CASSLKGRPSW. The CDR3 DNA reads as TGTGCCAGCAGCTTAAAGGGGCGCCCCTCATGG.

The chain's CDR3 is CASSGQSSYNSPLHF. CDR3 DNA sequence: TGTGCCAGCAGCGGACAGAGCTCCTATAATTCACCCCTCCACTTT. This sequence joins TRBV9 and TRBJ1-6, with D tentatively TRBD1 (5 bases). The germline gives CDR1 SGDLS, CDR2 YYNGEE. V lost 3 bases, J lost 0 bases, and 7 bases lay in between. The CDR3 extends over 15 amino acids.

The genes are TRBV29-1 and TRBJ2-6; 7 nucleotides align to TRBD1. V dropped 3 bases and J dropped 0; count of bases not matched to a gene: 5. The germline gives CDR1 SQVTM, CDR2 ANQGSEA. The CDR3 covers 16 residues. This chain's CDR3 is CSVENRGVSGANVLTF. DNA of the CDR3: TGCAGCGTTGAGAACAGGGGCGTCTCTGGGGCCAACGTCCTGACTTTC.

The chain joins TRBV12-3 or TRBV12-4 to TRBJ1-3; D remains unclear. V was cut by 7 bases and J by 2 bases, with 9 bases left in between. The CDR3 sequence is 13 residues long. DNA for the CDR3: TGTGCCAGCACTCGACGGGCTGGAAACACCATATATTTT. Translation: CASTRRAGNTIYF.

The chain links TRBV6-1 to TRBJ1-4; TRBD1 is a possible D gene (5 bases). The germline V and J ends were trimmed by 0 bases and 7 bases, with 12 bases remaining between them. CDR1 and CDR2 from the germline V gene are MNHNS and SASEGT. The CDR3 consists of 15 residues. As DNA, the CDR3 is TGTGCCAGCAGTGAAGCGCGGGGGGGAGGTGAAAAACTGTTTTTT. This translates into CASSEARGGGEKLFF.

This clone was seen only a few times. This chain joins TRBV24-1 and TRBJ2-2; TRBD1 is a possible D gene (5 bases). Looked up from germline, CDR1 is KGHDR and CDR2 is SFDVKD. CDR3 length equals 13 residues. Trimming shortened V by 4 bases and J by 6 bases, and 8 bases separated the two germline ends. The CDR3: CATSDRASGELFF. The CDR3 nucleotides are TGTGCCACCAGTGACAGGGCGTCCGGGGAGCTGTTTTTT.

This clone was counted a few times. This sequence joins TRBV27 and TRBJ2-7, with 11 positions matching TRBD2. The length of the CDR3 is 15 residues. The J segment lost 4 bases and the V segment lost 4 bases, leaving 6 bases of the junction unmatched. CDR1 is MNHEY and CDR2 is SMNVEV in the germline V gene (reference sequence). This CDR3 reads CASSSLVAGGYEQYF. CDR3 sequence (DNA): TGTGCCAGCAGTTCCCTGGTAGCGGGGGGGTACGAGCAGTACTTC.

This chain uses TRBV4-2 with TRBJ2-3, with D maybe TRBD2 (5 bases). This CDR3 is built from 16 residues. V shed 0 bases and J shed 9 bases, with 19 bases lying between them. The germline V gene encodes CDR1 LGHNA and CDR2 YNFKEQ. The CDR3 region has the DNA TGTGCCAGCAGCCAAGAGAGGACTCCAAGTACACCGACGCAGTATTTT. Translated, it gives CASSQERTPSTPTQYF.

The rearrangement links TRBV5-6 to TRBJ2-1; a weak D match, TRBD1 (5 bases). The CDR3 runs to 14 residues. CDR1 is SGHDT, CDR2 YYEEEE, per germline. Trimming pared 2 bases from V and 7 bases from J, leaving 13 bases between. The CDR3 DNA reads TGTGCCAGCAGCTTCCAGGGTACCGGGAATGAGCAGTTCTTC. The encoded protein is CASSFQGTGNEQFF. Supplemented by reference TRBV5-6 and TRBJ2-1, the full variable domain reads DAGVTQSPTHLIKTRGQQVTLRCSPKSGHDTVSWYQQALGQGPQFIFQYYEEEERQRGNFPDRFSGHQFPNYSSELNVNALLLGDSALYLCASSFQGTGNEQFFGPGTRLTVL.

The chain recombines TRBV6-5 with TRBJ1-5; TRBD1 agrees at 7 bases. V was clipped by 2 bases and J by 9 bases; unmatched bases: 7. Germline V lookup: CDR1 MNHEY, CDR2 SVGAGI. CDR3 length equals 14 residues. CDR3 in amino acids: CASSYDRQGPPQHF. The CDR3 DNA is TGTGCCAGCAGTTACGATCGACAGGGACCGCCCCAGCATTTT.

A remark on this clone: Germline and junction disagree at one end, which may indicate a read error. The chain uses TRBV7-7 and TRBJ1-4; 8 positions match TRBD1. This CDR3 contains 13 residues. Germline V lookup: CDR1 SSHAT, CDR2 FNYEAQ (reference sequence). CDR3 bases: TGTGCTAGCAGCTTAGGCACAGGGGGAAAACTGTTTTTT. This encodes CASSLGTGGKLFF.

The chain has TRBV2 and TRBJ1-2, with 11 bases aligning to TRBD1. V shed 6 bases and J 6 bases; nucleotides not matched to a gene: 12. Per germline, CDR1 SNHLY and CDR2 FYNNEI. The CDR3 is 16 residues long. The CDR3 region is CASRGDRGDFGHGYTF. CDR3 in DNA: TGTGCCAGCAGAGGGGACAGGGGGGACTTTGGCCATGGCTACACCTTC.

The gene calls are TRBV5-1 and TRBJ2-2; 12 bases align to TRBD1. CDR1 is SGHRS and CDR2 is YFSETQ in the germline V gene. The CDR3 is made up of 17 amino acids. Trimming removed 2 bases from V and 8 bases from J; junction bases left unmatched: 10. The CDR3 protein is CASSFSPGQGAEGELFF. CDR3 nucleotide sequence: TGCGCCAGCAGCTTTAGCCCGGGACAGGGGGCCGAAGGGGAGCTGTTTTTT.

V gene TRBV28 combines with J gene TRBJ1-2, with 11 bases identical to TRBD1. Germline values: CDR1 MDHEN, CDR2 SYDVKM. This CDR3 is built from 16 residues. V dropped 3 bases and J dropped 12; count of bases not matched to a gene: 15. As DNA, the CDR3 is TGTGCCAGCAGTTTCCCCACCGGGACAGGGGGTCCAAGGAACACCTTC. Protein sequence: CASSFPTGTGGPRNTF.